This section outlines one TCR beta chain sequence together with its context. The data derive from a study of T cell responses to AZD1222 COVID-19 vaccine. TCRdb keeps only in-frame clones here, not all; method: immunoSEQ multiplex PCR. Of roughly 150,000 clones listed, approximately 95% are singletons. The CDR3 contains 16 residues. The junction had 3 bases not matched to a gene; V was cut back by 2 bases and J by 1 base. Germline V gene lookup returns CDR1 MNHNS and CDR2 SASEGT. The V and J genes are TRBV6-1 and TRBJ1-5, with TRBD1 matching 9 bases. Specimen: peripheral blood, collected 28 days after the second AZD1222 dose. The sequence was obtained from an adult who received the AZD1222 COVID-19 vaccine. The CDR3 coding sequence is TGTGCCAGCAGTGAACCTACAGGGGGCAGCAATCAGCCCCAGCATTTT. This sequence encodes CASSEPTGGSNQPQHF.